The TCR beta chain under discussion was sequenced for a study of T cells in Graves' hyperthyroidism and ophthalmopathy. General observations from the study: A 13 V-J signature model discriminated ophthalmopathy versus stable hyperthyroidism. Model output signaled ophthalmopathy a median roughly 6.5 months ahead of onset.

Authors of the study amplified TCR beta CDR3 regions from RNA transcripts. TCR CDR3 regions were first amplified by RT-PCR with HTBI primers. TCRdb processed the multiplex PCR reads anew with MiXCR; each CDR3 protein has one entry. Among 300,000 to 500,000 distinct CDR3 sequences, 11% to 15% were seen once, and the ten largest hold 25% to 30%. Germline CDR1 reads MNHNS; CDR2 reads SASEGT. CDR3 length: 13 amino acids. Trimming removed 4 bases from V and 2 bases from J, with 9 bases in between. This clonotype was recorded at least ten times. The antigen remains undetermined. Enrolled ophthalmopathy patients presented with a Clinical Activity Score of at least 3, a NOSPECS grade of at least 4, and disease duration under 3 months. Using around 10 ml of fresh peripheral blood, PBMCs were prepared.

This receptor was obtained from a man aged 45 to 65 with Graves' ophthalmopathy. The chain links TRBV6-1 to TRBJ2-7, with D maybe TRBD1 (6 bases). Sequenced sample: blood. CDR3 DNA sequence: TGTGCCAGCAGTGCTACAGGGACCTACGAGCAGTACTTC. As protein: CASSATGTYEQYF.